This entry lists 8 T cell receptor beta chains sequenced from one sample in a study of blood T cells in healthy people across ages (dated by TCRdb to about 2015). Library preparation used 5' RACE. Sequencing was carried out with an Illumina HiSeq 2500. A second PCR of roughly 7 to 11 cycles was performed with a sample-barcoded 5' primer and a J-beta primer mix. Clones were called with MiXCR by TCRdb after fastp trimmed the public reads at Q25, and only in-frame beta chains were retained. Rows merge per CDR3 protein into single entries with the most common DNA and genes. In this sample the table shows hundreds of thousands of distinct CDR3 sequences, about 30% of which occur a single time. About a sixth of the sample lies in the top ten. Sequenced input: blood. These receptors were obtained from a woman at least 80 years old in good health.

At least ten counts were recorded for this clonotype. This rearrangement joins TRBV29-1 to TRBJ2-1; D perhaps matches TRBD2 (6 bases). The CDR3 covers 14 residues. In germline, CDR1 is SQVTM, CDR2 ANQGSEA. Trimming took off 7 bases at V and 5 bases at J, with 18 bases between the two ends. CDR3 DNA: TGCAGCGCTGGAGCGGGTAGGGATAACAATGAGCAGTTCTTC. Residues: CSAGAGRDNNEQFF.

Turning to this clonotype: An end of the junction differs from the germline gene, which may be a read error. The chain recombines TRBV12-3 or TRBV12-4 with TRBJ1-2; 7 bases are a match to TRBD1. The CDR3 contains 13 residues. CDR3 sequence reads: CASRPGQNYGCTF. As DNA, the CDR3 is TGTGCCAGCAGACCGGGACAGAACTATGGCTGCACCTTC.

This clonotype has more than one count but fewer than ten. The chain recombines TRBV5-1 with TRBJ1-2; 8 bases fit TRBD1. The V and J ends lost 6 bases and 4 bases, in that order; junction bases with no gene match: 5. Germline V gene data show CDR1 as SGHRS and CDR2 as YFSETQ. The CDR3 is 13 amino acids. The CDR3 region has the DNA TGCGCCAGCAACTCCAGGGGGCCCTATGGCTACACCTTC. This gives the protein CASNSRGPYGYTF.

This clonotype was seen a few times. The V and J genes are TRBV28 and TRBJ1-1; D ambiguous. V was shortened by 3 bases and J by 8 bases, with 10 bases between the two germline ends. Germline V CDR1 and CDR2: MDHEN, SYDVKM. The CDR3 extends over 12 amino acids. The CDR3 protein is CASSFQTREAFF. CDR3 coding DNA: TGTGCCAGCAGTTTCCAGACGAGGGAAGCTTTCTTT.

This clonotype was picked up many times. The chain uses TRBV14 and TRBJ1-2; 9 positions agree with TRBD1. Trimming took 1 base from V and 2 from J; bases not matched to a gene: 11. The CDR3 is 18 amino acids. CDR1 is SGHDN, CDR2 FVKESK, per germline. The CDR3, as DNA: TGTGCCAGCAGCCAAGTCGGCTTCGGGACAGGGACCAACTATGGCTACACCTTC. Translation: CASSQVGFGTGTNYGYTF.

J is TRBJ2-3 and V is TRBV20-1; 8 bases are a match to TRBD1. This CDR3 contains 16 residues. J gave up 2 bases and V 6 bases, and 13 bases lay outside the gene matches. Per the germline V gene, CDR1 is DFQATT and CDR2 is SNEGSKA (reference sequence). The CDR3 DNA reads TGCAGTGCACCCGGACAGGGCGGTGGACCCACAGATACGCAGTATTTT. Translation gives CSAPGQGGGPTDTQYF.

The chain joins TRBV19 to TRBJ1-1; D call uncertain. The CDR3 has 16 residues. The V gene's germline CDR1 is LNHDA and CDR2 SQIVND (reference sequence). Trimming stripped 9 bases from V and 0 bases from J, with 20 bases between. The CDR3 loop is CASYSGTAAMNTEAFF. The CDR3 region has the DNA TGTGCCAGCTATTCGGGAACAGCCGCGATGAACACTGAAGCTTTCTTT.

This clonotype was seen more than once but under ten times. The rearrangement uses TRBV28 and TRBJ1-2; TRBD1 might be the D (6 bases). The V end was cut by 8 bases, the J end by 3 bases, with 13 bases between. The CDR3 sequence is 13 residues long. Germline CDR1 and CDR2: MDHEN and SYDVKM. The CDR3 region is CASGIAGDYGYTF. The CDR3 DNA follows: TGTGCCAGCGGAATAGCAGGGGACTATGGCTACACCTTC.